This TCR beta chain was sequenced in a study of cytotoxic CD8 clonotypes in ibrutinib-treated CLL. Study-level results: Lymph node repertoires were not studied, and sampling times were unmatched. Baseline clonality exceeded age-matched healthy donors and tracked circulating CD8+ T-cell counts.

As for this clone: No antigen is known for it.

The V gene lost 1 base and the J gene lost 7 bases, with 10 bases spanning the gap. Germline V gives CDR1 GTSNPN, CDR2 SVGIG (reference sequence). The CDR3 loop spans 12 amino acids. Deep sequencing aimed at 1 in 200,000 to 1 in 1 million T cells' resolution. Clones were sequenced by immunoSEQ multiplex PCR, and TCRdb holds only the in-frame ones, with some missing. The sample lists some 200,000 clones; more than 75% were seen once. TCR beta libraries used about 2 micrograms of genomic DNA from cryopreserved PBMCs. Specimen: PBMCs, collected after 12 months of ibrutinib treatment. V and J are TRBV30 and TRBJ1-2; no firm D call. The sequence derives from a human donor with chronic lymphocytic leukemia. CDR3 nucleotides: TGTGCCTGGAGTGAGGTGTCCCTTGGCTACACCTTC. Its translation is CAWSEVSLGYTF.